This TCR beta chain was recovered during a study of blood T cell repertoires in COVID-19 (dated by TCRdb to the early 2020s). In the study overall: Collaborator samples came from the United States, Italy and Spain and covered acute and convalescent phases of COVID-19. Samples were obtained from the ongoing ImmuneRACE study (first 160 participants) and from about 1,300 subjects provided by 6 global collaborators. The prospective study material was composed of cDNA or gDNA derived from T cells, B-cell-depleted T cells, or PBMCs. Nearly every sample came with metadata listing a de-identified subject ID, COVID-19 status, age in years and sex. Where available, HLA class I and class II types were taken from metadata supplied by the sample provider and were not determined by assay-based typing. Subjects who had been exposed to COVID-19, were actively infected with it, or had recovered from it provided the deeply sampled blood TCRbeta repertoires that made up the dataset. The repertoires were released in a freely available public database intended as a resource for research on the immune response to SARS-CoV-2.

TCRbeta CDR3 regions were amplified from genomic DNA using the immunoSEQ Assay, a bias-controlled multiplex PCR. On the study's bioinformatics: Within the assay, amplification of reference gene primers was used to estimate how many nucleated cells each sample contained. To quantify the absolute abundance of each unique TCRbeta CDR3 rearrangement, sequence reads were collapsed and filtered. For each sample, productive Simpson clonality was calculated as the square root of Simpson's diversity index over productive rearrangements. This is the immuneACCESS table as TCRdb keeps it, with only in-frame sequences that have V and J called. A part of the clones is gone; compared with another copy, unresolved V genes explain less than half, and the rest is unexplained. That table supplies the V and J calls and clone size; D and trimming were determined from the DNA. A total of 100,000 to 150,000 clones appear in this sample, around 88% of them only once. The ten largest clones represent approximately 5.8% of the sample.

Each collaborating institution followed its own protocols to collect whole blood in K2EDTA tubes. For TCRbeta analysis, collaborators shipped samples as frozen whole blood, isolated PBMCs, or DNA extracted from either of those sample types. Study-wide findings and limitations: The quantity of clinical and demographic metadata differed by source and by participant and was supplied without curation.

From the cysteine through the phenylalanine, the CDR3 covers 16 amino acids. Only CDR3 DNA remains: 48 bases, in frame from the first base. The germline V gene provides CDR1 MRHNA and CDR2 SNTAGT. For this chain, trimming is 8 bases at the V end and 3 bases at the J end, and the number of junction bases without a gene match is 9. Notes on this clone: No antigen is known for it. No base quality information exists; no much larger clone differs at one position.

Material for sequencing was peripheral blood. This clonotype was obtained from a man older than 75 with active or convalescent COVID-19. The sequence joins TRBV6-4 to TRBJ2-1; 11 nucleotides in the junction match TRBD1. The DNA sequence follows: TGTGCCAGCGCTGACTCGGGGACAGGGGGCTACAATGAGCAGTTCTTC. This yields the protein CASADSGTGGYNEQFF.